This TCR beta chain was identified in a study of Graves' ophthalmopathy and Graves' hyperthyroidism. The germline gives CDR1 MNHEY, CDR2 SVGAGI. CDR3 length equals 16 residues. V shed 6 bases and J shed 1 base, with 16 bases lying between them. This clonotype was detected ten times or more. What it recognizes is unknown. The study amplified TCR beta CDR3 regions using RNA transcripts. A first-round RT-PCR used HTBI primers, followed by a second-round multiplex PCR. TCRdb analysed the multiplex PCR reads with MiXCR anew, one entry per CDR3 protein. The data show around 470,000 distinct CDR3 sequences, 13% to 15% seen once. Ophthalmopathy donors were characterized by moderate-to-severe activity, CAS of at least 3, NOSPECS of at least 4, and duration under 3 months. Whole-study findings and limits: Blood contained most expanded thyroid clonotypes exceeding 0.001 frequency.

The receptor was derived from a woman in her 30s with Graves' ophthalmopathy. This chain joins TRBV6-5 and TRBJ1-5, with D possibly matching TRBD1 (5 bases). The specimen was blood. The CDR3 spells CASRLRTWDSNQPQHF. The CDR3 DNA reads as TGTGCCAGCAGACTACGGACATGGGACAGCAATCAGCCCCAGCATTTT.